Listed below are T cell receptor beta chains from one sample, sequenced in a study of blood T cell repertoires in COVID-19. Method: immunoSEQ multiplex PCR; TCRdb's copy keeps in-frame clones and lacks some. There are approximately 330,000 clones in the sample; roughly 87% occur only once, and roughly a tenth lies in the top ten. Source material: peripheral blood. Receptor source: a man younger than 45 with COVID-19, enrolled during active disease. Both conserved end residues are part of each CDR3. A D gene is named only where the DNA matches it firmly. Some rows have no size entry. The others give once, few or many, or a class for an expanded clone.

D	V	size	J	CDR3	DNA
-	TRBV3-1/TRBV3-2	once	TRBJ1-1	CASSQVGLGRGNTEAFF	TGTGCCAGCAGCCAAGTTGGATTGGGCAGGGGGAACACTGAAGCTTTCTTT
-	TRBV7-2	-	TRBJ2-7	CASSLRLEQYF	TGTGCCAGCAGCTTGAGGCTCGAGCAGTACTTC
-	TRBV18	few	TRBJ1-5	CASSPTRIGGGASNQPQHF	TGTGCCAGCTCACCAACTCGCATTGGGGGGGGCGCGAGCAATCAGCCCCAGCATTTT
TRBD1	TRBV10-3	-	TRBJ2-2	CAARQGATGELFF	TGTGCCGCTCGACAGGGGGCTACCGGGGAGCTGTTTTTT
TRBD1	TRBV2	-	TRBJ2-7	CASAEGQLGPYEQYF	TGTGCCAGCGCCGAGGGACAGCTTGGGCCCTACGAGCAGTACTTC
TRBD2	TRBV3-1/TRBV3-2	-	TRBJ2-3	CASSQLPAGLRRGTQYF	TGTGCCAGCAGCCAACTTCCAGCGGGACTCCGGAGAGGTACGCAGTATTTT
TRBD2	TRBV7-2	-	TRBJ2-7	CASSFGGTSREQYF	TGTGCCAGCAGCTTTGGGGGGACTAGCCGCGAGCAGTACTTC
-	TRBV3-1/TRBV3-2	-	TRBJ1-4	CASSQSIEKLFF	TGTGCCAGCAGCCAGTCAATCGAAAAACTGTTTTTT
-	TRBV11-2	-	TRBJ2-1	CASIRGSSYNEQFF	TGTGCCAGCATAAGGGGCAGCTCCTACAATGAGCAGTTCTTC
-	TRBV30	-	TRBJ1-3	CAWSHPNTIYF	TGTGCCTGGAGTCATCCAAACACCATATATTTT
-	TRBV9	-	TRBJ1-1	CASSWGMNTEAFF	TGTGCCAGCAGTTGGGGCATGAACACTGAAGCTTTCTTT
-	TRBV4-1	-	TRBJ2-1	CASSQYEGLFF	TGCGCCAGCAGCCAGTACGAGGGACTGTTCTTC
TRBD2	TRBV27	-	TRBJ2-7	CASSLLPGGSYEQYF	TGTGCCAGCAGTTTACTCCCGGGGGGGTCCTACGAGCAGTACTTC
TRBD1	TRBV27	-	TRBJ2-7	CASSFRGTAYYEQYF	TGTGCCAGCAGTTTTAGGGGGACAGCTTATTACGAGCAGTACTTC
-	TRBV7-8	-	TRBJ1-6	CASSDQAGSPLHF	TGTGCCAGCAGCGACCAAGCGGGCTCACCCCTCCACTTT
TRBD1	TRBV6-2/TRBV6-3	-	TRBJ1-5	CASSSIQGARPDITINQPQHF	TGTGCCAGCAGTTCCATACAGGGGGCCCGGCCCGATATTACAATCAATCAGCCCCAGCATTTT
TRBD1	TRBV28	-	TRBJ1-2	CASSSIGTDYGYTF	TGTGCCAGCAGCTCTATTGGGACAGACTATGGCTACACCTTC
TRBD1	TRBV28	-	TRBJ1-1	CASKDRGLNTEAFF	TGTGCCAGCAAAGACAGGGGGCTGAACACTGAAGCTTTCTTT
-	TRBV28	-	TRBJ2-1	CASTKPLASSSYNEQFF	TGTGCCAGCACCAAACCTCTAGCGTCGAGCTCCTACAATGAGCAGTTCTTC
-	TRBV6-5	-	TRBJ2-2	CASSYVTGMNTGELFF	TGTGCCAGCAGTTACGTTACAGGAATGAACACCGGGGAGCTGTTTTTT
TRBD2	TRBV28	-	TRBJ2-5	CASSSSSGVETQYF	TGTGCCAGCAGTTCATCTAGCGGGGTAGAGACCCAGTACTTC
-	TRBV19	-	TRBJ2-3	CASSPQNRVAVGTDTQYF	TGTGCCAGTAGCCCCCAAAACCGGGTCGCAGTGGGCACAGATACGCAGTATTTT
-	TRBV7-2	-	TRBJ2-1	CASSLVLAGNEQFF	TGTGCCAGCAGCTTAGTACTAGCCGGCAATGAGCAGTTCTTC
-	TRBV6-2/TRBV6-3	-	TRBJ2-5	CASSYSGRGETQYF	TGTGCCAGCAGTTACTCAGGGAGAGGGGAGACCCAGTACTTC
TRBD1	TRBV7-8	-	TRBJ1-2	CASTKTGWGYGYTF	TGTGCCAGCACAAAGACAGGGTGGGGCTATGGCTACACCTTC
-	TRBV7-2	-	TRBJ2-3	CASSLRQAQRTDTQYF	TGTGCCAGCAGCCTAAGACAGGCTCAAAGGACAGATACGCAGTATTTT
TRBD2	TRBV18	-	TRBJ2-1	CASSPQTSGGNEQFF	TGTGCCAGCTCTCCGCAGACTAGCGGGGGCAATGAGCAGTTCTTC
-	TRBV21-1	-	TRBJ2-5	CANPAGGRGQETQYF	TGTGCCAATCCCGCGGGGGGCCGTGGGCAAGAGACCCAGTACTTC
-	TRBV6-5	-	TRBJ1-1	CASSYLGAPMNTEAFF	TGTGCCAGCAGTTACCTAGGGGCACCCATGAACACTGAAGCTTTCTTT
TRBD1	TRBV18	-	TRBJ1-4	CASSPPGQGNNEKLFF	TGTGCCAGCTCACCACCCGGACAGGGCAATAATGAAAAACTGTTTTTT
TRBD1	TRBV28	-	TRBJ2-1	CASSPGTASSYNEQFF	TGTGCCAGCAGTCCCGGGACAGCCAGCTCCTACAATGAGCAGTTCTTC
-	TRBV3-1/TRBV3-2	-	TRBJ1-5	CASSPDRNQPQHF	TGTGCCAGCAGTCCCGACAGGAATCAGCCCCAGCATTTT
-	TRBV6-5	-	TRBJ2-6	CASTRGSGANVLTF	TGTGCCAGCACGCGGGGCTCTGGGGCCAACGTCCTGACTTTC
-	TRBV27	once	TRBJ1-2	CASSLRGRGYTF	TGTGCCAGCAGTTTAAGGGGCAGGGGCTACACCTTC
-	TRBV24-1	-	TRBJ2-1	CATSDPGDSEQFF	TGTGCCACCAGTGATCCGGGGGACAGCGAGCAGTTCTTC
-	TRBV9	-	TRBJ2-3	CASSVEASTDTQYF	TGTGCCAGCAGCGTAGAGGCTAGTACAGATACGCAGTATTTT
TRBD2	TRBV30	-	TRBJ2-5	CAWSSGPWGLAGGRGTQYF	TGTGCCTGGAGTTCGGGTCCATGGGGACTAGCGGGAGGGCGGGGGACCCAGTACTTC
-	TRBV9	-	TRBJ2-7	CASSVESGFLRDEQYF	TGTGCCAGCAGCGTCGAAAGCGGGTTCCTCCGTGACGAGCAGTACTTC
TRBD2	TRBV7-2	-	TRBJ2-7	CASSFIAGSPYEQYF	TGTGCCAGCAGCTTTATAGCGGGAAGCCCTTACGAGCAGTACTTC
-	TRBV13	-	TRBJ2-2	CASSFRVTGELFF	TGTGCCAGCAGCTTCCGAGTCACCGGGGAGCTGTTTTTT
TRBD1	TRBV19	-	TRBJ2-4	CASSIGGQGANIQYF	TGTGCCAGTAGTATAGGGGGACAGGGGGCAAACATTCAGTACTTC
-	TRBV21-1	-	TRBJ2-1	CASSTGQGPYNEQFF	TGTGCCAGCAGCACCGGACAGGGCCCCTACAATGAGCAGTTCTTC